The present TCR beta chain was sequenced within a study of blood T cell repertoires in COVID-19. In the study overall: Acute and convalescent COVID-19 specimens originated in the United States, Italy and Spain. Sources were T cells, B-cell-depleted T cells, or PBMCs; the material itself was cDNA or gDNA.

Under the authors' procedure: Reference gene primers were amplified, and this amplification served to estimate nucleated cell counts. TCRdb keeps only in-frame clones here, not all; method: immunoSEQ multiplex PCR. V and J calls and clone size are given by that table; D and trimming were obtained from the DNA. The sample lists about 80,000 clones, approximately 76% occurring once. Trimming removed 4 bases from V and 3 bases from J, with 10 bases in between. CDR3 length: 12 amino acids. Germline V lookup: CDR1 GTSNPN, CDR2 SVGIG (reference sequence). The rearrangement links TRBV30 to TRBJ2-7; possible D gene TRBD2, 5 bases. What was sequenced was peripheral blood. This TCR was recovered from an older man with active or convalescent COVID-19. Written as DNA, the CDR3 is TGTGCCTGGACTACTAGAAGCTACGAGCAGTACTTC. It translates to CAWTTRSYEQYF. The variable domain in full, with the rest retrieved from reference TRBV30 and TRBJ2-7, is SQTIHQWPATLVQPVGSPLSLECTVEGTSNPNLYWYRQAAGRGLQLLFYSVGIGQISSEVPQNLSASRPQDRQFILSSKKLLLSDSGFYLCAWTTRSYEQYFGPGTRLTVT.